This is a list of T cell receptor beta chains from one sample in a study of regulatory T cells in long-lasting Graves disease. TCRdb re-called the multiplex PCR reads with MiXCR, one entry per CDR3 protein. The table lists 350,000 to 500,000 distinct CDR3 sequences, roughly 15% of them singletons, with 20% to 25% in the top ten. These sequences were also reported in another study, on T cells in Graves' hyperthyroidism and ophthalmopathy.

Sequencing used peripheral blood mononuclear cells (PBMCs), obtained at new diagnosis, from a patient treated with antithyroid drugs. The receptors stem from a woman under 30 with Graves disease. Each CDR3 is given with its conserved first and last residue. Each record gives: D gene, V gene, J gene, CDR3 length, clone size, CDR3 protein, CDR3 DNA. D genes are given only for firm matches. A row's size may be missing; if present it is once, few, many or a size class.

.	TRBV29-1	TRBJ2-7	12	many	CSVEDAGSQQYF	TGCAGCGTTGAAGACGCTGGCAGTCAGCAGTACTTC
.	TRBV18	TRBJ1-1	12	many	CASSPPGTEAFF	TGTGCCAGCAGCCCTCCGGGAACTGAAGCTTTCTTT
TRBD1	TRBV27	TRBJ2-1	16	many	CASSYPTGAGYNEQFF	TGTGCCAGCAGTTACCCGACAGGGGCGGGGTACAATGAGCAGTTCTTC
.	TRBV6-9	TRBJ1-4	14	.	CASSSDSDNEKLFF	TGTGCCAGCAGTTCGGACAGTGATAATGAAAAACTGTTTTTT
.	TRBV20-1	TRBJ2-7	12	few	CSAPDRSYEQYF	TGCAGTGCACCCGACCGGTCCTACGAGCAGTACTTC
TRBD2	TRBV20-1	TRBJ2-7	14	.	CSAGLAGGPYEQYF	TGCAGTGCTGGACTAGCGGGAGGGCCCTACGAGCAGTACTTC
.	TRBV12-3/TRBV12-4	TRBJ2-7	14	.	CASSAGQQSYEQYF	TGTGCCAGCAGCGCGGGACAGCAATCCTACGAGCAGTACTTC
.	TRBV6-1	TRBJ2-7	12	many	CASSPKAYEQYF	TGTGCCAGCAGTCCAAAGGCCTACGAGCAGTACTTC
TRBD1	TRBV13	TRBJ2-7	13	many	CASSSTGSREQYF	TGTGCCAGCAGCTCGACAGGGTCCCGAGAGCAGTACTTC
.	TRBV4-3	TRBJ1-1	14	many	CASSQGVLNTEAFF	TGCGCCAGCAGCCAAGGAGTCCTGAACACTGAAGCTTTCTTT
.	TRBV4-1	TRBJ1-1	13	.	CASSRIQHTEAFF	TGCGCCAGCAGCCGAATACAGCACACTGAAGCTTTCTTT
TRBD1	TRBV19	TRBJ2-1	12	few	CASRGDRDEQFF	TGTGCCAGTAGAGGGGACAGGGATGAGCAGTTCTTC
.	TRBV7-2	TRBJ2-7	14	many	CASSMTQTFYEQYF	TGTGCCAGCAGCATGACTCAAACCTTCTACGAGCAGTACTTC
.	TRBV6-5	TRBJ2-1	14	few	CASSYSGPYNEQFF	TGTGCCAGCAGTTACAGCGGCCCTTACAATGAGCAGTTCTTC
TRBD2	TRBV12-3/TRBV12-4	TRBJ2-7	12	many	CASSQGTSEQYF	TGTGCCAGCAGTCAGGGGACTAGCGAGCAGTACTTC
.	TRBV4-2	TRBJ2-3	16	few	CASSQVGNIFTDTQYF	TGTGCCAGCAGCCAAGTGGGGAATATCTTCACAGATACGCAGTATTTT
TRBD1	TRBV28	TRBJ2-4	14	few	CASSQGQGWNIQYF	TGTGCCAGCAGTCAAGGACAGGGCTGGAACATTCAGTACTTC
TRBD2	TRBV20-1	TRBJ2-1	15	.	CSAPPSGRAFNEQFF	TGCAGTGCCCCTCCCAGCGGGAGGGCCTTCAATGAGCAGTTCTTC
.	TRBV20-1	TRBJ1-5	14	few	CSAPGGGVIHPQHF	TGCAGTGCTCCCGGGGGGGGGGTGATTCACCCCCAGCATTTT
.	TRBV11-3	TRBJ1-1	16	.	CASSLDGSSPSTEAFF	TGTGCCAGCAGCTTAGATGGAAGTTCGCCGAGCACTGAAGCTTTCTTT
TRBD2	TRBV3-1	TRBJ2-3	15	many	CASSQASGSSDTQYF	TGTGCCAGCAGCCAAGCTAGCGGGAGCTCAGATACGCAGTATTTT
.	TRBV12-3/TRBV12-4	TRBJ2-1	15	many	CASSRGHGTFNEQFF	TGTGCCAGCAGCCGCGGACACGGGACCTTCAATGAGCAGTTCTTC
.	TRBV11-3	TRBJ2-2	14	many	CASSLVRVTGELFF	TGTGCCAGCAGCTTAGTTCGGGTCACCGGGGAGCTGTTTTTT
.	TRBV20-1	TRBJ2-7	14	many	CSAQIRQSYVEQYF	TGCAGTGCCCAAATCAGGCAGTCCTACGTGGAGCAGTACTTC
.	TRBV12-3/TRBV12-4	TRBJ2-7	13	many	CATMVDGAYEQYF	TGTGCCACCATGGTGGACGGAGCCTACGAGCAGTACTTC
TRBD2	TRBV20-1	TRBJ2-7	13	many	CSARTSETYEQYF	TGCAGTGCGCGGACTAGCGAAACCTACGAGCAGTACTTC
.	TRBV12-5	TRBJ1-1	14	many	CASGSGGGNTEAFF	TGTGCTAGTGGTTCAGGAGGTGGGAACACTGAAGCTTTCTTT
.	TRBV7-3	TRBJ2-7	14	many	CASSLSHEGHEQYF	TGTGCCAGCAGCTTAAGTCACGAAGGTCACGAGCAGTACTTC
.	TRBV20-1	TRBJ2-2	14	many	CSATGAANTGELFF	TGCAGTGCTACCGGAGCAGCGAACACCGGGGAGCTGTTTTTT
TRBD1	TRBV13	TRBJ2-7	15	few	CASSSLPGQGYEQYF	TGTGCCAGCAGCTCCCTTCCGGGACAGGGTTACGAGCAGTACTTC
.	TRBV3-1	TRBJ2-2	14	many	CASSQEVNTGELFF	TGTGCCAGCAGCCAGGAGGTTAACACCGGGGAGCTGTTTTTT
TRBD1	TRBV7-8	TRBJ2-2	15	many	CASSTGQGLVGELFF	TGTGCCAGCAGCACGGGACAGGGGTTGGTCGGGGAGCTGTTTTTT
.	TRBV6-1	TRBJ2-2	13	.	CASSTSPTGELFF	TGTGCCAGCAGCACTAGTCCCACCGGGGAGCTGTTTTTT
.	TRBV6-5	TRBJ2-7	14	.	CASSYSQSVYEQYF	TGTGCCAGCAGTTACTCGCAGAGCGTCTACGAGCAGTACTTC
TRBD1	TRBV7-3	TRBJ1-1	17	few	CAGSPGTGDLWGTEAFF	TGTGCCGGCAGCCCCGGGACAGGGGACTTGTGGGGCACTGAAGCTTTCTTT
TRBD1	TRBV7-9	TRBJ2-7	16	.	CASSLDRDRGPYEQYF	TGTGCCAGCAGCTTAGACCGGGACAGGGGCCCCTACGAGCAGTACTTC
.	TRBV7-6	TRBJ2-3	14	.	CASSSGIITDTQYF	TGTGCCAGCAGCTCCGGGATAATCACAGATACGCAGTATTTT
TRBD1	TRBV20-1	TRBJ2-5	14	many	CSARRDRGQETQYF	TGCAGTGCTAGACGAGACAGGGGGCAGGAGACCCAGTACTTC
TRBD2	TRBV2	TRBJ2-1	16	.	CASSDSSGRVDGEQFF	TGTGCCAGCAGTGATTCTAGCGGGAGGGTGGATGGTGAGCAGTTCTTC
.	TRBV3-1	TRBJ2-7	17	few	CASSHRNWGSQTYEQYF	TGTGCCAGCAGCCACCGAAATTGGGGGAGCCAGACCTACGAGCAGTACTTC
.	TRBV6-1	TRBJ1-3	15	many	CASTNGRFSGNTIYF	TGTGCCAGCACCAACGGACGTTTCTCTGGAAACACCATATATTTT
TRBD2	TRBV12-3/TRBV12-4	TRBJ2-7	14	many	CASSPGLAAYEQYF	TGTGCCAGCAGTCCGGGACTAGCGGCTTACGAGCAGTACTTC
TRBD2	TRBV11-2	TRBJ2-1	15	few	CASSTERDRYNEQFF	TGTGCCAGCAGCACAGAGCGGGACCGTTACAATGAGCAGTTCTTC
.	TRBV5-1	TRBJ2-7	14	many	CASSPLATPGEQYF	TGCGCCAGCAGCCCTCTAGCGACACCGGGGGAGCAGTACTTC
.	TRBV12-3/TRBV12-4	TRBJ1-1	14	many	CASSLRTENTEAFF	TGTGCCAGCAGTTTAAGGACAGAGAACACTGAAGCTTTCTTT
TRBD1	TRBV11-2	TRBJ2-1	16	many	CASSLPGTGTPNEQFF	TGTGCCAGCAGCCTCCCAGGGACAGGGACACCGAATGAGCAGTTCTTC
.	TRBV5-4	TRBJ1-1	15	many	CASSLGGDGATEAFF	TGTGCCAGCAGCTTGGGGGGCGACGGGGCCACTGAAGCTTTCTTT